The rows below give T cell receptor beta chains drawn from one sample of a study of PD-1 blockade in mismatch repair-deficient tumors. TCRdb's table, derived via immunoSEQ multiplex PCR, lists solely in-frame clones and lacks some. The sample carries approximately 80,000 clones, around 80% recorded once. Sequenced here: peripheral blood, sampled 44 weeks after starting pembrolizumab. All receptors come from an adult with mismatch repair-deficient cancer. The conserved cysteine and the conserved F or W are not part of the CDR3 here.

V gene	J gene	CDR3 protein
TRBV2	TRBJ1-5	ASSPLQGSNQPQH
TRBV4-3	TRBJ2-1	ASSQGGLAGVDEQF
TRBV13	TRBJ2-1	ASSPPGTSDSYNEQF
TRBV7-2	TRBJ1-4	ASSLDRGGGEKLF
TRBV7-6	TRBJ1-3	ASSAGGGSTGNTIY
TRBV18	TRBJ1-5	ASSTGSNQPQH
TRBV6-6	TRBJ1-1	ASSPQGNTEAF
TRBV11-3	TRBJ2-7	ASSLGRQATGLREQY
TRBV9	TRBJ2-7	ASSGGAPYEQY
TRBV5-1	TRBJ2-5	ASSLGYQETQY
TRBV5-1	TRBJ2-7	ASSLDGLTSYEQY
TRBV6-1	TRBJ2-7	ASSEAAGAYNEQY
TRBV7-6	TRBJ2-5	ASSLGTEYQETQY
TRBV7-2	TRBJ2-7	ASSLGLEYEQY
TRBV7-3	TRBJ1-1	ASSRDSNTEAF
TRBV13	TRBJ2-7	ASSLNTGSSEQY
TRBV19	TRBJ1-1	ASSIVSGLSEAF
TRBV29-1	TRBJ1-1	SVEQGNFAEAF
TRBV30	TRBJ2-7	AWKGGSVGEQY
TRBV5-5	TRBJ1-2	ASSWGMRGYGYT
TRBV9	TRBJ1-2	ASSATGLAYGYT
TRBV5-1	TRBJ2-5	ASSLGGRETQY
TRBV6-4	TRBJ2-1	ASSVGTGSFNEQF